The rows below give T cell receptor beta chains drawn from one sample of a study of T cell responses to AZD1222 COVID-19 vaccine. Clones were read by immunoSEQ multiplex PCR, and TCRdb kept only the in-frame ones, dropping some. The sample has tens of thousands of clones, approximately 85% seen once. Material: peripheral blood, obtained on day 0 of AZD1222 vaccination. These receptors were collected from an adult in good health. The CDR3 runs from the conserved cysteine through the conserved F or W. The D gene is left open where the match is weak. Expanded clones get a size class; other rows say once, few or many, or leave the size out.

v_gene	j_gene	abundance	d_gene	CDR3aa	CDR3nt
TRBV7-2	TRBJ1-2	.	.	CASSFDHNYGYTF	TGTGCCAGCAGCTTTGACCATAACTATGGCTACACCTTC
TRBV19	TRBJ2-7	.	.	CASSPNTYEQYF	TGTGCCAGTAGTCCCAACACCTACGAGCAGTACTTC
TRBV18	TRBJ2-3	.	TRBD2	CASSSRLAGGQDTQYF	TGTGCCAGCTCATCCCGACTAGCGGGGGGGCAAGATACGCAGTATTTT
TRBV28	TRBJ2-7	.	.	CASRRRPGRTASVEQYF	TGTGCCAGCAGAAGAAGGCCGGGGCGAACAGCCTCGGTTGAGCAGTACTTC
TRBV2	TRBJ1-1	.	.	CASSLLPQNTEAFF	TGTGCCAGCAGCCTCCTCCCACAGAACACTGAAGCTTTCTTT
TRBV3-1/TRBV3-2	TRBJ1-6	few	.	CASSQLGYNSPLHF	TGTGCCAGCAGCCAATTGGGTTATAATTCACCCCTCCACTTT
TRBV19	TRBJ2-1	.	TRBD1	CASSINRGTYNEQFF	TGTGCCAGTAGTATCAACAGGGGAACCTACAATGAGCAGTTCTTC
TRBV12-3/TRBV12-4	TRBJ2-7	once	.	CASSLGGFAEQYF	TGTGCCAGCAGTTTAGGGGGGTTTGCCGAGCAGTACTTC
TRBV7-2	TRBJ1-5	.	.	CASSSRGGANQPQHF	TGTGCCAGCAGCTCCCGAGGGGGGGCGAATCAGCCCCAGCATTTT
TRBV6-1	TRBJ2-1	.	.	CASSDHGGYNEQFF	TGTGCCAGCAGTGATCACGGGGGTTACAATGAGCAGTTCTTC
TRBV9	TRBJ1-1	.	TRBD1	CASSVAQGQGNTEAFF	TGTGCCAGCAGCGTAGCTCAAGGACAGGGGAACACTGAAGCTTTCTTT
TRBV15	TRBJ1-5	few	.	CATSPTADRLDQPQHF	TGTGCCACCAGCCCGACCGCGGACAGATTGGATCAGCCCCAGCATTTT
TRBV6-5	TRBJ1-2	.	.	CASSYSMQGANYGYTF	TGTGCCAGCAGTTACTCGATGCAGGGTGCTAACTATGGCTACACCTTC